This T cell receptor (beta chain) is drawn from a study of graft-versus-host responses after intestinal transplantation. Study-wide background: Anti-thymocyte globulin induction preceded about 3 years of tacrolimus and steroid maintenance in all recipients. General study results and limits: Researchers found peak circulating GvH clone levels linked to early post-transplant HvG declines. GvH clones detected in recipient marrow included some appearing first in ileum or blood.

Measured with immunoSEQ multiplex PCR; TCRdb has only the in-frame clones, and not every one. The sample records tens of thousands of clones, almost 90% being singletons. The CDR3 covers 14 residues. The V end lost 1 base, the J end lost 4 bases, and 7 bases lay between the germline ends. Germline CDR1 is SGHDN and CDR2 is FVKESK. Note on this clone: Antigen: not known.

This chain uses TRBV14 with TRBJ2-2; no definite D call. The sample in question was unstimulated CD8+ T cells sorted from spleen or lymph node cells, obtained before transplant. The TCR comes from a human donor who was the organ donor for an intestinal transplant. CDR3 coding DNA: TGTGCCAGCAGCCAAGTTGTCTCCACCGGGGAGCTGTTTTTT. It translates to CASSQVVSTGELFF.